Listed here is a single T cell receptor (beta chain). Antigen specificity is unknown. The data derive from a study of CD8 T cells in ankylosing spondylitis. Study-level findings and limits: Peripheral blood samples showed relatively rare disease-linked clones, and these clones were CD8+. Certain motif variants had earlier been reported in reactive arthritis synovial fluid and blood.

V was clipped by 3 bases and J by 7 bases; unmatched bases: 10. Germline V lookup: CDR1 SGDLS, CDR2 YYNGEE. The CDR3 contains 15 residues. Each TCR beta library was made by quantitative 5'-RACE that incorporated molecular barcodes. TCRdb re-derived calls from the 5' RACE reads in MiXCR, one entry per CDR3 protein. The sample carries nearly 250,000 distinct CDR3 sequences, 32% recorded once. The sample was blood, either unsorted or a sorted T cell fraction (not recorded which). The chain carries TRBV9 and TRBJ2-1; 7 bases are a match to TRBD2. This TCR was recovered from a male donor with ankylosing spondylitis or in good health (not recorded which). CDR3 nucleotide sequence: TGTGCCAGCAGCGCCAGGGAGGGGCTAGGAAATGAGCAGTTCTTC. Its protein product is CASSAREGLGNEQFF.